What follows are 23 T cell receptor beta chains derived from one specimen sequenced in a study of blood T cells in healthy people across ages. A second PCR of about 7 to 11 cycles used a sample-barcoded 5' primer and a J-beta primer mix. TCRdb re-analysed the 5' RACE reads in MiXCR, keeping a single row per CDR3 protein. The data hold under 2 million distinct CDR3 sequences, with about 35% observed a single time. What was sequenced was blood. The receptor source for this set is a woman in her 30s in good health.

The CDR3 region has the DNA TGTGCCAGCAGTGCAGTTTACGACACAGATACGCAGTATTTT. It translates to CASSAVYDTDTQYF. This chain connects TRBV27 to TRBJ2-3, with unresolved D. Germline CDR1 reads MNHEY; CDR2 reads SMNVEV (reference sequence). The ends were cut back, 5 bases at V and 2 bases at J, with 11 bases in the middle. There are 14 residues in the CDR3.

This clonotype was recorded a few times. The rearrangement uses TRBV27 and TRBJ2-6; D is uncertain. The CDR3 spans 16 residues. Per germline, CDR1 MNHEY and CDR2 SMNVEV (reference sequence). The germline V and J ends were trimmed by 2 bases and 2 bases, with 10 bases remaining between them. The CDR3 coding sequence is TGTGCCAGCAGTTTAGTAGTGTCCGCTGGGGCCAACGTCCTGACTTTC. Its translation: CASSLVVSAGANVLTF.

This sequence joins TRBV7-3 and TRBJ2-1; D unclear. Trimming pared 0 bases from V and 8 bases from J, leaving 14 bases between. Germline CDR1 SGHTA, CDR2 FQGTGA. The CDR3 covers 15 residues. In DNA form, the CDR3 reads TGTGCCAGCAGCTTAACTTCCACCCGAGTGGATGAGCAGTTCTTC. This encodes CASSLTSTRVDEQFF. Combining the CDR3 with reference TRBV7-3 and TRBJ2-1 gives the whole variable domain GAGVSQTPSNKVTEKGKYVELRCDPISGHTALYWYRQSLGQGPEFLIYFQGTGAADDSGLPNDRFFAVRPEGSVSTLKIQRTERGDSAVYLCASSLTSTRVDEQFFGPGTRLTVL.

This clonotype was recorded at least ten times. This chain links TRBV29-1 with TRBJ2-7; tentatively, D is TRBD2 (5 bases). Trimming pared 7 bases from V and 2 bases from J, leaving 15 bases between. The germline V gene has CDR1 SQVTM and CDR2 ANQGSEA. The CDR3 runs to 13 residues. CDR3 sequence (DNA): TGCAGCGGGATTTCCGGGATAACCTACGAGCAGTACTTC. It specifies CSGISGITYEQYF.

CDR3 residues: CATSLLAVNTEAFF. The CDR3 DNA is TGTGCCACCAGCCTCCTAGCAGTGAACACTGAAGCTTTCTTT. The chain has TRBV15 and TRBJ1-1; D call uncertain. The CDR3 runs 14 residues. Germline CDR1 and CDR2: LNHNV and YYDKDF (reference sequence). Trimming stripped 5 bases from V and 0 bases from J, with 10 bases between.

This clonotype has at least ten counts. The chain recombines TRBV4-1 with TRBJ2-5; 7 nucleotides align to TRBD1. Trimming took 1 base from V and 5 from J; bases not matched to a gene: 13. The CDR3 covers 17 residues. Per germline, CDR1 MGHRA and CDR2 YSYEKL. CDR3 DNA sequence: TGCGCCAGCAGCCAAGTTGGTATCGAGACAGGGCAGGAGACCCAGTACTTC. Protein: CASSQVGIETGQETQYF.

The J gene is TRBJ2-7, the V gene TRBV15, with D uncertain. Germline assignment: CDR1 LNHNV and CDR2 YYDKDF (reference sequence). Trimming pared 0 bases from V and 2 bases from J, leaving 8 bases between. This CDR3 spans 14 amino acids. CDR3 amino acids: CATSRDWGTYEQYF. Written as DNA, the CDR3 is TGTGCCACCAGCAGAGATTGGGGTACCTACGAGCAGTACTTC.

Worth noting for this clonotype: A much larger clone differs by one base, so this may be a read error. The chain recombines TRBV7-2 with TRBJ1-2; a weak D match, TRBD1 (6 bases). CDR3 size: 14 residues. CDR1 and CDR2 from the germline V gene are SGHTA and FQGNSA. Here the CDR3 reads CAGSLAQGSYGYTF. DNA for the CDR3: TGTGCCGGCAGCTTAGCGCAGGGGAGCTATGGCTACACCTTC.

The rearrangement joins TRBV7-3 to TRBJ2-3; the D gene is possibly TRBD1 (5 bases). CDR1 is SGHTA, CDR2 FQGTGA, per germline. The CDR3 length is 15 residues. Trimming removed 2 bases at V and 8 bases at J, with 17 bases between. CDR3 in DNA: TGTGCCAGCAGCTTAGGTGCTGCAGGGCCGGGTACGCAGTATTTT. This codes for CASSLGAAGPGTQYF.

This clonotype came up a few times. CDR3 nucleotides: TGTGCCAGCAGTGTCATGGGGGGCAAGAACACTGAAGCTTTCTTT. It translates to CASSVMGGKNTEAFF. This chain uses TRBV2 with TRBJ1-1, with a possible D match to TRBD1 (6 bases). Trimming stripped 4 bases from V and 1 base from J, with 13 bases between. This CDR3 is built from 15 residues. Germline V gives CDR1 SNHLY, CDR2 FYNNEI.

CDR3 in DNA: TGCGCCAGCAGCTTAAGGACAGGTCGTAACTATGGCTACACCTTC. Its translation: CASSLRTGRNYGYTF. The rearrangement uses TRBV5-1 and TRBJ1-2; 7 nucleotides match TRBD1. The length of the CDR3 is 15 residues. Germline assignment: CDR1 SGHRS and CDR2 YFSETQ. Trimming removed 2 bases from V and 1 base from J; junction bases left unmatched: 5. The full variable domain, in which reference TRBV5-1 and TRBJ1-2 provide the parts outside the CDR3, is KAGVTQTPRYLIKTRGQQVTLSCSPISGHRSVSWYQQTPGQGLQFLFEYFSETQRNKGNFPGRFSGRQFSNSRSEMNVSTLELGDSALYLCASSLRTGRNYGYTFGSGTRLTVV.

This clonotype was observed a few times. The chain combines TRBV9 with TRBJ2-5; possible D gene TRBD1, 7 bases. Germline V gene lookup returns CDR1 SGDLS and CDR2 YYNGEE. V lost 2 bases and J lost 5, with 19 bases in between. The CDR3 covers 16 residues. Here the CDR3 reads CASSVRGGGTVETQYF. CDR3 nucleotide sequence: TGTGCCAGCAGCGTCAGAGGTGGGGGGACAGTTGAGACCCAGTACTTC.

This chain joins TRBV6-6 and TRBJ1-2; TRBD1 agrees at 9 bases. CDR1 MNHNY and CDR2 SVGAGI come from the germline V gene (reference sequence). The V and J ends lost 2 bases and 6 bases, in that order; junction bases with no gene match: 4. The CDR3 sequence is 14 residues long. CDR3 residues: CASSYGDRADGYTF. The CDR3 DNA follows: TGTGCCAGCAGTTACGGGGACAGGGCGGATGGCTACACCTTC.

This sequence joins TRBV24-1 and TRBJ2-5, with TRBD2 as a possible D gene (5 bases). The CDR3 consists of 13 residues. V was pared by 4 bases and J by 11 bases, with 16 bases between. From germline, CDR1 is KGHDR and CDR2 SFDVKD. This CDR3 reads CATSDPTLGEQYF. CDR3 sequence (DNA): TGTGCCACCAGTGACCCAACGCTCGGGGAGCAGTACTTC.

The chain uses TRBV7-9 and TRBJ1-1; D unresolved. CDR1 and CDR2 (germline): SEHNR, FQNEAQ (reference sequence). V lost 1 base to trimming and J lost 4 bases, with 10 bases between them. The CDR3 is 14 residues long. The CDR3 here is CASSLGNSGTEAFF. The CDR3, as DNA: TGTGCCAGCAGCTTAGGCAATTCGGGCACTGAAGCTTTCTTT.

This clonotype was recorded many times. The chain joins TRBV29-1 to TRBJ2-7, with D perhaps matching TRBD1 or TRBD2 (5 bases each). V lost 6 bases and J lost 2, with 11 bases in between. Germline CDR1 is SQVTM and CDR2 is ANQGSEA. The CDR3 length is 12 residues. CDR3 in amino acids: CSVALGAYEQYF. The CDR3 DNA follows: TGCAGCGTAGCACTAGGGGCCTACGAGCAGTACTTC.

CDR3 protein: CASSLDAGTRDGYTF. The DNA of the CDR3 is TGTGCCAGCAGCCTAGACGCTGGGACCCGGGATGGCTACACCTTC. The chain employs TRBV4-2 and TRBJ1-2; tentatively, D is TRBD1 (5 bases). V was pared by 4 bases and J by 6 bases, with 18 bases between. Looked up from germline, CDR1 is LGHNA and CDR2 is YNFKEQ. CDR3 size: 15 residues.

This clonotype was seen at least ten times. This rearrangement joins TRBV20-1 to TRBJ2-3; 7 bases agree with TRBD2. The V and J ends lost 1 base and 3 bases, in that order; junction bases with no gene match: 7. The CDR3 spans 15 residues. Germline CDR1 reads DFQATT; CDR2 reads SNEGSKA (reference sequence). CDR3 nucleotide sequence: TGCAGTGCTAGAGTGGCGGGAGCTCCTACAGATACGCAGTATTTT. This sequence encodes CSARVAGAPTDTQYF.

This clonotype was found a few times. This rearrangement joins TRBV5-1 to TRBJ1-2; D not certain. The CDR3 totals 17 residues. With 0 bases removed from V and 3 bases from J, the gap between germline ends came to 18 bases. Germline V gene lookup returns CDR1 SGHRS and CDR2 YFSETQ. CDR3 protein: CASSLGFSTRTYYGYTF. DNA for the CDR3: TGCGCCAGCAGCTTGGGTTTCAGCACCCGGACCTACTATGGCTACACCTTC.

In its sample, this clonotype was seen a few times. The chain is built from TRBV6-5 and TRBJ2-7; D is uncertain. V lost 11 bases and J lost 5, with 10 bases in between. CDR1 and CDR2 (germline): MNHEY, SVGAGI. There are 10 residues in the CDR3. CDR3 nucleotide sequence: TGTGCCGCGATCGTTAACGAGCAGTACTTC. Its protein is CAAIVNEQYF.

Turning to this clonotype: A read error may explain this, as a much larger clone is one base away. V and J are TRBV12-3 or TRBV12-4 and TRBJ2-7, with 11 positions matching TRBD2. The J call may be incorrect, as the DNA end agrees better with TRBJ2-5. The CDR3 consists of 16 residues. The CDR3: CASSLTSGTSSETQYF. The CDR3 region has the DNA TGTGCCAGCAGCTTGACTAGCGGGACCTCCTCGGAGACCCAGTACTTC.

This chain uses TRBV20-1 with TRBJ1-3; the D gene is possibly TRBD1 (5 bases). Germline V gene sequence: CDR1 DFQATT, CDR2 SNEGSKA (reference sequence). V gave up 3 bases and J gave up 1 base, with 10 bases separating them. The CDR3 extends over 14 amino acids. This CDR3 is CSARPTVSGNTIYF. The CDR3 coding sequence is TGCAGTGCTAGGCCGACAGTATCTGGAAACACCATATATTTT.

The V call is TRBV20-1, the J call TRBJ1-5; D ambiguous. CDR1 and CDR2 (germline): DFQATT, SNEGSKA (reference sequence). This CDR3 spans 15 amino acids. V was clipped by 0 bases and J by 2 bases, with 11 bases between them. This CDR3 reads CSARELGSRNQPQHF. The CDR3 coding sequence is TGCAGTGCTAGAGAACTCGGCAGTCGCAATCAGCCCCAGCATTTT.